This is a list of T cell receptor beta chains from one sample in a study of OX40 agonist ivuxolimab in advanced cancers. Assay: immunoSEQ multiplex PCR; the TCRdb copy retains only in-frame clones and omits some. Seen here are fewer than 55,000 clones, over 75% observed once, and the top ten hold nearly 0.7%. The sample was CD4+ or CD8+ T cells sorted from blood, taken in a trial of the OX40 agonist ivuxolimab. The receptor source for this set is an adult with an advanced solid tumor such as melanoma, head and neck, liver or kidney cancer. Both conserved end residues are part of each CDR3. A D gene is named only where the DNA matches it firmly. Some rows mark clone size as missing; the rest say once, few, many or name a class of expanded clone.

V gene: TRBV4-1
clone size: .
CDR3 length: 14
J gene: TRBJ1-2
D gene: .
CDR3 DNA: TGCGCCAGCAGCCAAGATCCGGCGGGGCATGGCTACACCTTC
CDR3 protein: CASSQDPAGHGYTF

V gene: TRBV2
clone size: .
CDR3 length: 14
J gene: TRBJ2-5
D gene: .
CDR3 DNA: TGTGCCAGCTCTCGGATTCAGCTACAAGAGACCCAGTACTTC
CDR3 protein: CASSRIQLQETQYF

V gene: TRBV5-4
clone size: .
CDR3 length: 16
J gene: TRBJ2-3
D gene: TRBD2
CDR3 DNA: TGTGCCAGCAGCCCGCCGGGGCGGGGGGGCCAGGATACGCAGTATTTT
CDR3 protein: CASSPPGRGGQDTQYF

V gene: TRBV7-2
clone size: .
CDR3 length: 15
J gene: TRBJ1-1
D gene: .
CDR3 DNA: TGTGCCAGCAGCTTAGCAACGTTAAAGAACACTGAAGCTTTCTTT
CDR3 protein: CASSLATLKNTEAFF

V gene: TRBV6-5
clone size: .
CDR3 length: 15
J gene: TRBJ1-2
D gene: TRBD1
CDR3 DNA: TGTGCCAGCAGTTCCCAGGGGGGAGGAAACTATGGCTACACCTTC
CDR3 protein: CASSSQGGGNYGYTF

V gene: TRBV14
clone size: .
CDR3 length: 13
J gene: TRBJ1-1
D gene: .
CDR3 DNA: TGTGCCAGCAGCCAACTAGGACAGTATGAAGCTTTCTTT
CDR3 protein: CASSQLGQYEAFF

V gene: TRBV5-4
clone size: .
CDR3 length: 18
J gene: TRBJ1-2
D gene: .
CDR3 DNA: TGTGCCAGCAGCTTGAGGTATCGTCCGTCCGAGGGTTTATATGGCTACACCTTC
CDR3 protein: CASSLRYRPSEGLYGYTF

V gene: TRBV7-2
clone size: .
CDR3 length: 15
J gene: TRBJ1-4
D gene: TRBD1
CDR3 DNA: TGTGCCAGCAGCTCCCTCGGGACAGGGGGGGAAAAACTGTTTTTT
CDR3 protein: CASSSLGTGGEKLFF

V gene: TRBV19
clone size: .
CDR3 length: 16
J gene: TRBJ1-5
D gene: .
CDR3 DNA: TGTGCCAGTAGTAGGTACGGGGCTTCTAACAATCAGCCCCAGCATTTT
CDR3 protein: CASSRYGASNNQPQHF

V gene: TRBV12-1
clone size: .
CDR3 length: 16
J gene: TRBJ1-2
D gene: .
CDR3 DNA: TGTGCCAGCAGCCCCCCGGGACAGGGAGGCATATGTGGCTACACCTTC
CDR3 protein: CASSPPGQGGICGYTF

V gene: TRBV5-1
clone size: .
CDR3 length: 12
J gene: TRBJ1-6
D gene: .
CDR3 DNA: TGCGCCAGCAGCTTGAATAATTCACCCCTCCACTTT
CDR3 protein: CASSLNNSPLHF

V gene: TRBV9
clone size: .
CDR3 length: 17
J gene: TRBJ2-5
D gene: TRBD2
CDR3 DNA: TGTGCCAGCAGCGTAGAGGCTAGCGGGGGCCCCCAGGAGACCCAGTACTTC
CDR3 protein: CASSVEASGGPQETQYF

V gene: TRBV2
clone size: .
CDR3 length: 14
J gene: TRBJ2-7
D gene: TRBD1
CDR3 DNA: TGTGCCAGCAGTACTGGACAGGGACCCTACGAGCAGTACTTC
CDR3 protein: CASSTGQGPYEQYF

V gene: TRBV4-1
clone size: .
CDR3 length: 15
J gene: TRBJ1-3
D gene: .
CDR3 DNA: TGCGCCAGCAGCCAAGACCCACAGTCTGGAAACACCATATATTTT
CDR3 protein: CASSQDPQSGNTIYF

V gene: TRBV7-8
clone size: once
CDR3 length: 15
J gene: TRBJ1-2
D gene: .
CDR3 DNA: TGTGCCAGCAGCTTAGCAGAGCAGGGCAACTATGGCTACACCTTC
CDR3 protein: CASSLAEQGNYGYTF

V gene: TRBV7-6
clone size: .
CDR3 length: 14
J gene: TRBJ2-7
D gene: TRBD1
CDR3 DNA: TGTGCCAGCAGCTTAGAACAGGGGGCGTACGAGCAGTACTTC
CDR3 protein: CASSLEQGAYEQYF

V gene: TRBV9
clone size: .
CDR3 length: 13
J gene: TRBJ1-2
D gene: .
CDR3 DNA: TGTGCCAGCAGCGTAGTCGGGGTCGGGCGCTACACCTTC
CDR3 protein: CASSVVGVGRYTF

V gene: TRBV5-5
clone size: .
CDR3 length: 15
J gene: TRBJ2-1
D gene: TRBD1
CDR3 DNA: TGTGCCAGCCTTTCCGTGACAGGGACCGCCGGTGAGCAGTTCTTC
CDR3 protein: CASLSVTGTAGEQFF

V gene: TRBV5-1
clone size: .
CDR3 length: 14
J gene: TRBJ1-1
D gene: TRBD1
CDR3 DNA: TGCGCCAGCAGCTTCCGACAGGGGAACACTGAAGCTTTCTTT
CDR3 protein: CASSFRQGNTEAFF